This T cell receptor (beta chain) was observed in a study of blood T cell repertoires in COVID-19. Assay: immunoSEQ multiplex PCR; the TCRdb copy retains only in-frame clones and omits some. The sample consists of tens of thousands of clones, roughly 77% of them appearing once. CDR3 size: 13 residues. Trimming left V 4 bases short and J 10 bases short, with 15 bases between. Germline CDR1 reads LNHDA; CDR2 reads SQIVND (reference sequence). This chain uses TRBV19 with TRBJ2-3; D may be TRBD2 (6 bases). The source of this sequence is a human donor in a cohort sampled during active COVID-19. Material: peripheral blood. For the CDR3, the DNA is TGTGCCAGTAGTACCCGGGACTTCACTGCGCAGTATTTT. This translates into CASSTRDFTAQYF.